This T cell receptor beta chain derives from a study of cytomegalovirus exposure and HLA in healthy donors. This CDR3 is 17 amino acids long. Trimming cost V 4 bases and J 2 bases, with 20 bases left between them. Germline V gene sequence: CDR1 MDHEN, CDR2 SYDVKM. As to this clone: Its antigen is unknown.

Overall study results and limits: A prior analysis recorded that most TCR beta V segments were productive about 90% or about 30% of the time.

PCR primers comprised 60 Vbeta and 13 Jbeta primers. The table came from immunoSEQ multiplex PCR; TCRdb's copy has only in-frame clones and leaves some out. The sample includes about 140,000 clones, around 77% of them seen just once. This sequence joins TRBV28 and TRBJ1-2, with D possibly matching TRBD1 (5 bases). This sequence originates from a man aged 30-40 years in good health and CMV-seronegative. Sequenced: PBMCs. The CDR3 DNA reads TGTGCCAGCAGTTCCCTCTGGGGGAGGGGTGGGAACTATGGCTACACCTTC. It codes for CASSSLWGRGGNYGYTF.